The clone carrying this TCR beta chain was picked up a small number of times. The data stem from a study of blood T cells in healthy people across ages. The CDR3 extends over 13 amino acids. Germline values: CDR1 MNHEY, CDR2 SVGEGT. The germline V and J ends were trimmed by 6 bases and 3 bases, with 11 bases remaining between them. Primed by a sample-barcoded 5' primer and a J-beta primer mix, a second PCR proceeded for roughly 6 to 12 cycles. TCRdb recomputed calls from the 5' RACE reads with MiXCR, one row per CDR3 protein. This table has about 840,000 distinct CDR3 sequences, about 29% appearing once. This sample also appeared in a second study, on T cells of mothers and their children.

Sequencing was done on a sample of blood. This chain links TRBV6-2 or TRBV6-3 with TRBJ1-2; D gene ambiguous. This TCR came from a woman in her forties in good health. CDR3 DNA: TGTGCCAGCAGACAGAGCCCAGACTATGGCTACACCTTC. This translates into CASRQSPDYGYTF.